This TCR beta chain was sequenced in a study of blood T cell repertoires in COVID-19. Turning to the study itself: The United States, Italy and Spain provided the acute and convalescent COVID-19 samples. T cells, B-cell-depleted T cells, or PBMCs supplied cDNA or gDNA.

Original data processing: Nucleated cell number was recorded as an estimate derived from reference gene primer amplification. This table comes from immunoSEQ multiplex PCR, and its TCRdb copy is limited to in-frame clones, with some not included. D and trimming come from the DNA, and the V and J calls and clone size come from that table. The sample carries about 230,000 clones, approximately 80% recorded once. V was shortened by 1 base and J by 1 base, with 10 bases between the two germline ends. The germline V gene has CDR1 MGHRA and CDR2 YSYEKL. The CDR3 runs to 16 residues. This sequence originates from a woman aged 80 or over with active or convalescent COVID-19. The sample consisted of peripheral blood. The chain joins TRBV4-1 to TRBJ2-2; D might be TRBD2 (6 bases). The CDR3 here is CASSQAGRGNTGELFF. CDR3 coding DNA: TGCGCCAGCAGCCAAGCGGGGCGGGGGAACACCGGGGAGCTGTTTTTT.